The clone carrying this T cell receptor beta chain appeared a few times. Its specificity is unknown. This entry belongs to a study of radiation and T cells in renal cell carcinoma. After removal of 6 bases from V and 5 bases from J, the junction contained 4 bases not matched to a gene. The CDR3 loop spans 12 amino acids. From germline, CDR1 is SQVTM and CDR2 ANQGSEA. Notes on the study in general: From baseline, blood top tumor clonotypes peaked at 2 weeks post-radiation. Irradiated tumors had higher TCR clonality than control tumors.

The repertoire was sequenced with immunoSEQ multiplex PCR; TCRdb's copy has only in-frame clones and lacks some. The sample has tens of thousands of clones; roughly half are singletons. Regarding treatment: 15 Gy SBRT to primary tumor, nephrectomy 4 weeks later. The J gene is TRBJ2-7, the V gene TRBV29-1; 10 positions match TRBD1. This sequence was found in a woman aged 45 to 65 with renal cell carcinoma. The sequencing here drew on tumor tissue, taken from a patient whose treatment included radiotherapy and nephrectomy. Here the CDR3 reads CSVGQGSNEQYF. The CDR3 DNA sequence: TGCAGCGTGGGACAGGGGTCCAACGAGCAGTACTTC.